This T cell receptor (beta chain) was observed in a study of blood T cell repertoires in COVID-19. TCRdb's table, derived via immunoSEQ multiplex PCR, lists solely in-frame clones and lacks some. This sample carries some 260,000 clones, approximately 88% of them seen once, and the ten largest clones take roughly 10%. Seattle patient enrollment occurred during active infection, with longitudinal follow-up thereafter. The germline V gene encodes CDR1 KGHSH and CDR2 LQKENI. V was cut by 4 bases and J by 5 bases, with 20 bases left in between. This CDR3 spans 16 amino acids. The receptor comes from a woman in her 70s with COVID-19, enrolled during active disease. This chain uses TRBV18 with TRBJ1-2; no reliable D call. The sequencing input was peripheral blood. CDR3 coding DNA: TGTGCCAGCTCACAAGTTTTCGGAGTTTGGGAGTATGGCTACACCTTC. Protein product: CASSQVFGVWEYGYTF. Using reference TRBV18 and TRBJ1-2 for the parts outside the CDR3, the full variable domain is NAGVMQNPRHLVRRRGQEARLRCSPMKGHSHVYWYRQLPEEGLKFMVYLQKENIIDESGMPKERFSAEFPKEGPSILRIQQVVRGDSAAYFCASSQVFGVWEYGYTFGSGTRLTVV.